What follows are 22 T cell receptor beta chains derived from one specimen sequenced in a study of tumor-infiltrating lymphocytes in primary liver carcinoma. The source material, roughly 18-30 mg of unsorted bulk tissue, was used to co-extract RNA and DNA. The template, around 520 ng total RNA, yielded TCR beta cDNA made with a constant-region primer. Library construction for TCR beta comprised three nested multiplex PCR rounds performed with slightly modified ARM-PCR. A C-beta reverse primer and TRBV1-TRBV30 forward primers served in each of the first two PCR rounds, at ten to eleven cycles apiece. TCRdb called the multiplex PCR reads again in MiXCR, with one record for every CDR3 protein. The data show roughly 49,000 distinct CDR3 sequences, less than 75% seen once. The sequencing sample was made of liver tumor tissue from sampling region 5. Described subset: tumor region T5, tumor centre. The origin of the receptors is a man aged 35 to 55 with primary liver carcinoma and hepatitis B virus infection.

About this clonotype itself: One junction end does not reproduce the germline sequence, and a read error may be involved. The chain recombines TRBV29-1 with TRBJ2-1, with 11 bases fitting TRBD2. CDR1 is SQVTM and CDR2 is ANQGSEA in the germline V gene. The length of the CDR3 is 16 residues. The CDR3 protein is CSVEPLTSGTYNVQFF. The CDR3 DNA reads as TGCAGCGTGGAACCCCTGACTAGCGGGACCTACAATGTGCAGTTTTTC.

Details on this clonotype: It is likely a read error, because the conserved phenylalanine at the end of the CDR3 is missing. The CDR3 DNA reads TGTGCTAGCAGCTTTGAGGTACGACCCGGGGACGGGCAGTTCGTC. This translates into CASSFEVRPGDGQFV. The chain has TRBV11-1 and TRBJ2-1, with D perhaps being TRBD1 or TRBD2 (5 bases each). The germline V gene encodes CDR1 SGHAT and CDR2 FQDESV (reference sequence). The CDR3 loop spans 15 amino acids.

Remarks on this clonotype: Given the absence of the conserved phenylalanine or tryptophan at the CDR3 end, a read error is likely. J is TRBJ2-1 and V is TRBV6-1; TRBD2 aligns across 8 bases. In germline, CDR1 is MNHNS, CDR2 SASEGT. The CDR3 runs 16 residues. The CDR3 DNA follows: TGTGCCAACAGTGCCCTCTCCACCGGGGGGGGCGATGAGCAGTTCTTA. Translation: CANSALSTGGGDEQFL.

J is TRBJ2-7 and V is TRBV29-1; D gene ambiguous. The CDR3 length is 14 residues. The V gene's germline CDR1 is SQVTM and CDR2 ANQGSEA. The CDR3 sequence is CGATVAVGIYEQYF. As DNA, the CDR3 is TGCGGCGCTACTGTGGCCGTGGGGATATACGAGCAGTACTTC.

This clonotype showed up many times. This CDR3 reads CASHATQGAKEQYF. The DNA of the CDR3 is TGTGCCAGCCACGCGACGCAGGGGGCGAAGGAGCAGTACTTC. This chain joins TRBV28 and TRBJ2-7; 8 bases map to TRBD1. V gave up 8 bases and J gave up 7 bases; unmatched junction bases: 13. This CDR3 region has 14 residues. The V gene's germline CDR1 is MDHEN and CDR2 SYDVKM.

This clonotype was found many times. The chain has TRBV10-3 and TRBJ2-1; unclear D gene. Deletions cut 8 bases from V and 8 bases from J, with 10 bases between. This CDR3 region has 11 residues. Germline lookup yields CDR1 ENHRY and CDR2 SYGVKD. CDR3 bases: TGTGCCATCCAAGGTACCGATGAGCAGTTCTTC. Protein sequence: CAIQGTDEQFF.

Only one count was recorded for this clonotype. One junction end disagrees with the germline gene, perhaps due to a read error. J is TRBJ2-2 and V is TRBV11-2; D call uncertain. The CDR3 contains 14 residues. CDR1 is SGHAT and CDR2 is FQNNGV in the germline V gene. The CDR3 region has the DNA TGTCCCAGCATCTTATCCCGGAACGCCGGGGAGCTGTTTTTT. Its translation is CPSILSRNAGELFF.

Within the sample, this clonotype is medium-sized. The rearrangement links TRBV6-6 to TRBJ2-1; 9 nucleotides align to TRBD1. The CDR3 is 15 residues long. J gave up 6 bases and V 2 bases, and 5 bases lay outside the gene matches. Per the germline V gene, CDR1 is MNHNY and CDR2 is SVGAGI (reference sequence). The CDR3 reads CASSYPDRGGNEQFF. In nucleotides, the CDR3 is TGTGCCAGCAGTTACCCGGACAGGGGTGGCAATGAGCAGTTCTTC.

The table lists this clonotype with many counts. V gene TRBV29-1 combines with J gene TRBJ2-3, with TRBD2 matching over 9 bases. Germline CDR1 reads SQVTM; CDR2 reads ANQGSEA. The CDR3 totals 13 residues. V was clipped by 7 bases and J by 3 bases; unmatched bases: 5. The CDR3 region is CSGLLAGTDTQYF. The CDR3 nucleotides read TGCAGCGGCCTCCTAGCGGGGACAGATACGCAGTATTTT.

This chain links TRBV9 with TRBJ1-3, with 7 bases aligning to TRBD1. The CDR3 consists of 16 residues. Unmatched junction bases numbered 10, after V lost 4 bases and J lost 3 bases. CDR1 is SGDLS and CDR2 is YYNGEE in the germline V gene. CDR3 region: CASSPGQVPSGNTIYF. As DNA, the CDR3 is TGTGCCAGCAGCCCCGGACAGGTGCCCAGTGGAAACACCATATATTTT.

A remark on this clonotype: The conserved phenylalanine or tryptophan normally closing the CDR3 is absent here, so this likely arose from a read error. The chain carries TRBV11-2 and TRBJ2-2; 9 nucleotides agree with TRBD1. The CDR3 extends over 17 amino acids. CDR1 is SGHAT, CDR2 FQNNGV, per germline. V was clipped by 8 bases and J by 4 bases; unmatched bases: 14. CDR3 sequence (DNA): TGTGCCAGCGGCTCTGATCGGGACAGGGTCGGCACCGGGGAGCTGTTTTCT. This gives the protein CASGSDRDRVGTGELFS.

This clonotype was counted at least ten times. The chain uses TRBV28 and TRBJ2-1, with D hard to call. Trimming removed 1 base at V and 2 bases at J, with 0 bases between. CDR3 length: 12 residues. From germline, CDR1 is MDHEN and CDR2 SYDVKM. CDR3 DNA sequence: TGTGCCAGCAGTTTATCCTACAATGAGCAGTTCTTC. This translates into CASSLSYNEQFF. Filled out from reference TRBV28 and TRBJ2-1, the complete variable domain reads DVKVTQSSRYLVKRTGEKVFLECVQDMDHENMFWYRQDPGLGLRLIYFSYDVKMKEKGDIPEGYSVSREKKERFSLILESASTNQTSMYLCASSLSYNEQFFGPGTRLTVL.

As concerns this clonotype: The junction does not match germline at one end; this may be a read error. The chain is built from TRBV12-3 or TRBV12-4 and TRBJ2-5; 7 bases fit TRBD1. There are 13 residues in the CDR3. Written as DNA, the CDR3 is TGTGCCAGCAGCTGGACAGGTCGAGAGACACAGTACTTC. This encodes CASSWTGRETQYF.

The V and J genes are TRBV19 and TRBJ2-7, with 8 bases matching TRBD1. The CDR3 sequence is 14 residues long. Germline values: CDR1 LNHDA, CDR2 SQIVND (reference sequence). Unmatched junction bases numbered 8, after V lost 5 bases and J lost 5 bases. CDR3 loop: CASSRRQGIDEQYF. The CDR3 bases are TGTGCCAGTAGTCGAAGACAGGGGATCGACGAGCAGTACTTC. The full variable domain, completed using reference TRBV19 and TRBJ2-7, is DGGITQSPKYLFRKEGQNVTLSCEQNLNHDAMYWYRQDPGQGLRLIYYSQIVNDFQKGDIAEGYSVSREKKESFPLTVTSAQKNPTAFYLCASSRRQGIDEQYFGPGTRLTVT.

The chain combines TRBV6-1 with TRBJ1-5; perhaps TRBD1 as D (5 bases). V lost 7 bases and J lost 4, with 17 bases in between. CDR1 is MNHNS and CDR2 is SASEGT in the germline V gene. This CDR3 region has 15 residues. The CDR3 region is CASIASGTYNQPQHF. The CDR3 region has the DNA TGTGCCAGCATTGCAAGTGGGACCTATAATCAGCCCCAGCATTTT.

The chain carries TRBV6-5 and TRBJ2-6; D is ambiguous. V was cut by 4 bases and J by 0 bases, with 16 bases left in between. Germline loops: CDR1 MNHEY, CDR2 SVGAGI. This CDR3 is 18 amino acids long. The CDR3 DNA is TGTGCCAGCAGTTGCTCCGGCAGGATATTCTCTGGGGCCAACGTCCTGACTTTC. This gives the protein CASSCSGRIFSGANVLTF.

A remark on this clonotype: A much larger clone is a single base away; this may be a read error. This chain connects TRBV28 to TRBJ2-7, with a weak D call TRBD1 (7 bases). CDR3 length: 15 amino acids. V lost 3 bases, J lost 3 bases, and 15 bases lay in between. Germline V gene sequence: CDR1 MDHEN, CDR2 SYDVKM. CDR3 residues: CASSLGSGGHYEQYF. The CDR3 DNA reads as TGTGCCAGCAGTTTGGGGTCAGGGGGGCACTACGAGCAGTACTTC. Together with reference TRBV28 and TRBJ2-7, the CDR3 gives the full variable domain: DVKVTQSSRYLVKRTGEKVFLECVQDMDHENMFWYRQDPGLGLRLIYFSYDVKMKEKGDIPEGYSVSREKKERFSLILESASTNQTSMYLCASSLGSGGHYEQYFGPGTRLTVT.

About this clonotype: The junction does not match germline at one end; this may be a read error. J is TRBJ2-3 and V is TRBV6-1; D is uncertain. This CDR3 comprises 15 residues. Germline values: CDR1 MNHNS, CDR2 SASEGT. The CDR3 DNA sequence: TGTGCCAGCAGTGAAGTAAGCGACCTCGCAGATACACAGTATTTT. The encoded protein is CASSEVSDLADTQYF.

The table lists this clonotype with a count of one. One junction end disagrees with the germline gene, perhaps due to a read error. V usage is TRBV12-3 or TRBV12-4 and J usage is TRBJ2-5, with a possible D match to TRBD1 (5 bases). This CDR3 is built from 14 residues. The CDR3 bases are TGCGCCAGCAGTTTGGGGCAGGACCAAGAGACCCAGTACTTC. Translating it yields CASSLGQDQETQYF.

V and J are TRBV11-2 and TRBJ2-6, with 8 bases lining up with TRBD1. The CDR3 spans 17 residues. Germline V lookup: CDR1 SGHAT, CDR2 FQNNGV. After removal of 11 bases from V and 0 bases from J, the junction contained 12 bases not matched to a gene. The CDR3 DNA reads TGTGCCGACAGTCCAGGACAGGGCAGCTCTGGGGCCAACGTCCTGACTTTC. The encoded protein is CADSPGQGSSGANVLTF.

About this clonotype itself: The germline gene is not matched at one end of the junction; a read error may be the cause. V and J are TRBV6-5 and TRBJ1-6; 9 nucleotides match TRBD1. The CDR3 is made up of 13 amino acids. Germline assignment: CDR1 MNHEY and CDR2 SVGAGI. CDR3 residues: CASWDRENSPLHF. The CDR3 DNA reads TGCGCCAGCTGGGACAGGGAGAATTCACCCCTCCACTTT.

About this clonotype: One junction end does not reproduce the germline sequence, and a read error may be involved. V gene TRBV12-3 or TRBV12-4 combines with J gene TRBJ2-5, with D maybe TRBD2 (5 bases). This CDR3 contains 14 residues. The CDR3 region has the DNA TGTGCCAGCAGTTCCCCCAACGGATGGGAGACCCAATACTTC. Amino acid sequence: CASSSPNGWETQYF.